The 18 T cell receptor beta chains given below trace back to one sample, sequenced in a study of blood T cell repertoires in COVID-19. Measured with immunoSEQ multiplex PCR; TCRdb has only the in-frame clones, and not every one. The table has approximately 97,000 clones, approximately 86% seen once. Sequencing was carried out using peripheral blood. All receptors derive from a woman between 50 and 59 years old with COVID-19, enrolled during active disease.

The DNA of the CDR3 is TGTGCCAGCAGCCTTCAAGGCGGAAAACTGTTTTTT. Translated: CASSLQGGKLFF. This chain links TRBV9 with TRBJ1-4; D gene ambiguous. CDR1 is SGDLS and CDR2 is YYNGEE in the germline V gene. The V gene lost 4 bases and the J gene lost 10 bases, with 11 bases spanning the gap. The CDR3 loop spans 12 amino acids.

The CDR3 protein is CASSLGNGGNTEAFF. In DNA form, the CDR3 reads TGTGCCAGCAGCTTGGGGAACGGGGGGAACACTGAAGCTTTCTTT. The chain employs TRBV5-5 and TRBJ1-1, with D perhaps TRBD1 (5 bases). CDR1 SGHKS and CDR2 YYEKEE come from the germline V gene (reference sequence). The CDR3 contains 15 residues. With 0 bases removed from V and 1 base from J, the gap between germline ends came to 10 bases. The full variable domain, with the rest looked up from reference TRBV5-5 and TRBJ1-1, is DAGVTQSPTHLIKTRGQQVTLRCSPISGHKSVSWYQQVLGQGPQFIFQYYEKEERGRGNFPDRFSARQFPNYSSELNVNALLLGDSALYLCASSLGNGGNTEAFFGQGTRLTVV.

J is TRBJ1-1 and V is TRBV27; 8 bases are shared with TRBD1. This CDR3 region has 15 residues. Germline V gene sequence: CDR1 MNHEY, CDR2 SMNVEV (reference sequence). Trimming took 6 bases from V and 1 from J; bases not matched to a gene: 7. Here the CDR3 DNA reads TGTGCCAGCAGAAAACTCGACAGGGGGAACACTGAAGCTTTCTTT. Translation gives CASRKLDRGNTEAFF.

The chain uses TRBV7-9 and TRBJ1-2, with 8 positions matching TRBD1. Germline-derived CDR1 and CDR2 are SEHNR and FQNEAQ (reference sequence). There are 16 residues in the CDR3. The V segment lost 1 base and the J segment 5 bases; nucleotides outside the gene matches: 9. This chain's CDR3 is CASSLGTGHYLYGYTF. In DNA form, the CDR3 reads TGTGCCAGCAGCTTAGGGACAGGGCATTATCTTTATGGCTACACCTTC.

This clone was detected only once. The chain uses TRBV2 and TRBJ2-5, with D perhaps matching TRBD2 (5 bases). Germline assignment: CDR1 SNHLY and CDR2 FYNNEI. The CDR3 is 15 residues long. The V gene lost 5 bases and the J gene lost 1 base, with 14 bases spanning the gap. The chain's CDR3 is CASSITPDFQETQYF. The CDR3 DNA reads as TGTGCCAGCAGTATCACCCCGGACTTCCAAGAGACCCAGTACTTC.

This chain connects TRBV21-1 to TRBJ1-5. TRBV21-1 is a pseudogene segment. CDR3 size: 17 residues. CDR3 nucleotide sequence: TGTGCCAGCAGCCCGTCGTACAGGGACTATAGCAATCAGCCCCAGCATTTT. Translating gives CASSPSYRDYSNQPQHF.

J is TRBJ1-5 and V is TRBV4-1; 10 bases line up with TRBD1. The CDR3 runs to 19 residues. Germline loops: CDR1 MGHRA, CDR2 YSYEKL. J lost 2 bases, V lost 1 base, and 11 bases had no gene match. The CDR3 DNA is TGCGCCAGCAGCCAAGTCCACGGCGGACAGGGGGGGGGCAATCAGCCCCAGCATTTT. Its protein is CASSQVHGGQGGGNQPQHF.

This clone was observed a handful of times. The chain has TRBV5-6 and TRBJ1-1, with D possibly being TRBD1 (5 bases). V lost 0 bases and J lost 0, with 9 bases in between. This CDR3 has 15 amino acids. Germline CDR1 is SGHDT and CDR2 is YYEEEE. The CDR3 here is CASSLGPTVNTEAFF. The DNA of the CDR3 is TGTGCCAGCAGCTTGGGCCCGACAGTGAACACTGAAGCTTTCTTT.

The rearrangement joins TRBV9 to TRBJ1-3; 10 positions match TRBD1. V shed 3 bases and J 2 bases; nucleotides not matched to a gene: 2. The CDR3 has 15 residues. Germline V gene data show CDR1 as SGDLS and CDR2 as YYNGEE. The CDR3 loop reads CASSGGQGTGNTIYF. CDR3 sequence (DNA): TGTGCCAGCAGCGGGGGACAGGGGACTGGAAACACCATATATTTT.

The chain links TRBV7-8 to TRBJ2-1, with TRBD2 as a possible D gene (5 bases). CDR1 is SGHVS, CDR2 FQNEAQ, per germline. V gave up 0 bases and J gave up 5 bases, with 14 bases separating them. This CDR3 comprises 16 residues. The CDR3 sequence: CASSLAGQAANNEQFF. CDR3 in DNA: TGTGCCAGCAGCTTAGCGGGCCAAGCGGCAAACAATGAGCAGTTCTTC. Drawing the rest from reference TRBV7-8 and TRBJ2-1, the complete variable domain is GAGVSQSPRYKVAKRGQDVALRCDPISGHVSLFWYQQALGQGPEFLTYFQNEAQLDKSGLPSDRFFAERPEGSVSTLKIQRTQQEDSAVYLCASSLAGQAANNEQFFGPGTRLTVL.

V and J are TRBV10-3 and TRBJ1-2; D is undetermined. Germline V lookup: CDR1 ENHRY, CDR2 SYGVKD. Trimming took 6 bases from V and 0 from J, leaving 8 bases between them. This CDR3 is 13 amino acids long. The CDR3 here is CAISTQSNYGYTF. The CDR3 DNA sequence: TGTGCCATCAGCACCCAGTCTAACTATGGCTACACCTTC.

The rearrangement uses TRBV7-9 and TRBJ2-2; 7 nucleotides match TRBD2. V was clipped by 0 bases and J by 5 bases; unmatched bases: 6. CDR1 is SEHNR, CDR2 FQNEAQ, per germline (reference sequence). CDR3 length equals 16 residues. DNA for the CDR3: TGTGCCAGCAGCTTAGCTAGCGGGTCATTTACCGGGGAGCTGTTTTTT. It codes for CASSLASGSFTGELFF.

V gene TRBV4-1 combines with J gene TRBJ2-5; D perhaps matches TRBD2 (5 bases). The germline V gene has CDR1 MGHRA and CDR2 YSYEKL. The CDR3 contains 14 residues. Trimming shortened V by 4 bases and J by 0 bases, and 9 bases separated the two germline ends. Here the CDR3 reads CASSPPDYQETQYF. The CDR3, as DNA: TGCGCCAGCAGCCCTCCGGACTACCAAGAGACCCAGTACTTC.

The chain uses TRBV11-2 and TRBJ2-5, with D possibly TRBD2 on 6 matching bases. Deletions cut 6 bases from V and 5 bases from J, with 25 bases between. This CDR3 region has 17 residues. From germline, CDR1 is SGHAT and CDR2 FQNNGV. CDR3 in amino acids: CASRGLGRAISWETQYF. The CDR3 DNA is TGTGCCAGCAGGGGACTGGGACGGGCAATTTCTTGGGAGACCCAGTACTTC.

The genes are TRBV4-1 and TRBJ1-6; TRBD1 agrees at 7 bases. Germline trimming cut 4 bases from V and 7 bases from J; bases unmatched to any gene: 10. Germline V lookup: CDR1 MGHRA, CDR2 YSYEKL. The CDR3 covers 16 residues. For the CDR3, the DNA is TGCGCCAGCAGCCCCGACAGGGCGGTTTGGAATTCACCCCTCCACTTT. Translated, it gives CASSPDRAVWNSPLHF.

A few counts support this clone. The CDR3 DNA reads as TGTGCCAGCAGTCCGACAGGGGTGTGGAGCACAGATACGCAGTATTTT. It codes for CASSPTGVWSTDTQYF. The gene calls are TRBV27 and TRBJ2-3, with 8 nucleotides matching TRBD1. This CDR3 contains 16 residues. Germline lookup yields CDR1 MNHEY and CDR2 SMNVEV (reference sequence). V dropped 5 bases and J dropped 0; count of bases not matched to a gene: 7.

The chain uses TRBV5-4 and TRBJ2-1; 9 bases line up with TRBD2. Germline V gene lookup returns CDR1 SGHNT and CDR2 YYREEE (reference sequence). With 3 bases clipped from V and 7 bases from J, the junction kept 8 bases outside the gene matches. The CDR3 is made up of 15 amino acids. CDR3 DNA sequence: TGTGCCAGCAGCTCGACTAGCGGTACCGCTAATGAGCAGTTCTTC. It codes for CASSSTSGTANEQFF.

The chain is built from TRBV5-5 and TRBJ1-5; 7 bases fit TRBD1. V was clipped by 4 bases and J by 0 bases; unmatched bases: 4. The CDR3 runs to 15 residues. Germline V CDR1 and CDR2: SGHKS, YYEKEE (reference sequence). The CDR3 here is CASSRDRYSNQPQHF. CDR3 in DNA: TGTGCCAGCAGCAGGGACAGATATAGCAATCAGCCCCAGCATTTT.